These 29 T cell receptor beta chains originate from one sample sequenced in a study of PD-1 blockade in classical Hodgkin lymphoma. Here immunoSEQ multiplex PCR was the method, and the copy in TCRdb shows in-frame clones only, minus some. The data show around 7,300 clones, about 75% seen once. Every one of the patients relapsed after autologous stem cell transplantation (brentuximab vedotin exposure was variable). The sequencing here drew on peripheral blood mononuclear cells (PBMCs), taken before the second cycle of nivolumab. These receptors came from a human donor with classical Hodgkin lymphoma.

The chain has TRBV30 and TRBJ1-6; TRBD1 might be the D (5 bases). The CDR3 runs to 15 residues. V was clipped by 1 base and J by 4 bases, with 11 bases between them. CDR1 and CDR2 from the germline V gene are GTSNPN and SVGIG (reference sequence). CDR3 DNA sequence: TGTGCCTGGAGTGGAAGACAGCGTTATAATTCACCCCTCCACTTT. Translating gives CAWSGRQRYNSPLHF.

Only a few counts were recorded for this clone. The chain links TRBV11-2 to TRBJ2-7; a weak D match, TRBD2 (6 bases). Germline V gives CDR1 SGHAT, CDR2 FQNNGV. The ends were cut back, 8 bases at V and 4 bases at J, with 15 bases in the middle. The CDR3 totals 13 residues. CDR3 sequence reads: CASAEAGRYEQYF. CDR3 bases: TGTGCCAGCGCTGAGGCGGGGAGGTACGAGCAGTACTTC.

The genes are TRBV6-5 and TRBJ2-5, with TRBD1 identical over 7 bases. J lost 7 bases, V lost 0 bases, and 2 bases had no gene match. Germline loops: CDR1 MNHEY, CDR2 SVGAGI. There are 13 residues in the CDR3. CDR3 DNA sequence: TGTGCCAGCAGTTACTCCGGGGACAGGACCCAGTACTTC. Encoded protein: CASSYSGDRTQYF.

This chain connects TRBV28 to TRBJ1-1; D remains unclear. The CDR3 runs to 12 residues. V was cut by 3 bases and J by 1 base, with 3 bases left in between. CDR1 MDHEN and CDR2 SYDVKM come from the germline V gene. The chain's CDR3 is CASSLGNTEAFF. CDR3 bases: TGTGCCAGCAGTTTGGGGAACACTGAAGCTTTCTTT.

V and J are TRBV30 and TRBJ1-2; 7 bases map to TRBD1. There are 14 residues in the CDR3. V shed 3 bases, J shed 4 bases, and the junction held 8 bases outside the gene matches. The V gene's germline CDR1 is GTSNPN and CDR2 SVGIG (reference sequence). CDR3 coding DNA: TGTGCCTGGAGACCCTGGGGGGACAGCTATGGCTACACCTTC. The encoded protein is CAWRPWGDSYGYTF.

The V gene is TRBV28, the J gene TRBJ2-3; no firm D call. Germline CDR1 and CDR2: MDHEN and SYDVKM. The CDR3 sequence is 11 residues long. V was clipped by 3 bases and J by 2 bases, with 0 bases between them. DNA of the CDR3: TGTGCCAGCAGTTTCACAGATACGCAGTATTTT. Residues: CASSFTDTQYF.

The rearrangement uses TRBV28 and TRBJ1-1; D uncertain. Germline assignment: CDR1 MDHEN and CDR2 SYDVKM. V was pared by 6 bases and J by 0 bases, with 8 bases between. This CDR3 is built from 13 residues. CDR3: CASRRTVNTEAFF. CDR3 bases: TGTGCCAGCAGACGGACGGTGAACACTGAAGCTTTCTTT.

J is TRBJ2-5 and V is TRBV15, with TRBD2 matching over 7 bases. The CDR3 runs to 15 residues. The trim removed 0 bases at V and 2 bases at J, leaving 3 bases unmatched. The germline CDR1 and CDR2 sequences are LNHNV and YYDKDF (reference sequence). The CDR3 nucleotides read TGTGCCACCAGCAGAGAAACGCGGGGGCAAGAGACCCAGTACTTC. This codes for CATSRETRGQETQYF.

This clone was seen just once. This chain uses TRBV5-4 with TRBJ2-1, with 13 bases aligning to TRBD2. CDR3 length equals 15 residues. After removal of 5 bases from V and 6 bases from J, the junction contained 5 bases not matched to a gene. CDR1 is SGHNT and CDR2 is YYREEE in the germline V gene (reference sequence). CDR3: CASSAGTSGTNEQFF. CDR3 nucleotide sequence: TGTGCCAGCAGTGCCGGGACTAGCGGGACCAATGAGCAGTTCTTC.

This clone was seen a single time. The rearrangement uses TRBV11-2 and TRBJ2-1, with 7 bases matching TRBD1. With 1 base clipped from V and 0 bases from J, the junction kept 3 bases outside the gene matches. Germline values: CDR1 SGHAT, CDR2 FQNNGV. This CDR3 contains 16 residues. The CDR3 DNA is TGTGCCAGCAGCTTAGGTAAGGGGGCCTCCTACAATGAGCAGTTCTTC. It is translated as CASSLGKGASYNEQFF.

The rearrangement joins TRBV28 to TRBJ1-1; 7 bases are a match to TRBD1. The trim removed 0 bases at V and 0 bases at J, leaving 7 bases unmatched. This CDR3 is built from 17 residues. Germline V gene lookup returns CDR1 MDHEN and CDR2 SYDVKM. The CDR3 sequence is CASSLWIRDRLNTEAFF. The CDR3 nucleotides are TGTGCCAGCAGTTTATGGATACGGGACAGACTGAACACTGAAGCTTTCTTT. The variable domain in full, completed from reference TRBV28 and TRBJ1-1, reads DVKVTQSSRYLVKRTGEKVFLECVQDMDHENMFWYRQDPGLGLRLIYFSYDVKMKEKGDIPEGYSVSREKKERFSLILESASTNQTSMYLCASSLWIRDRLNTEAFFGQGTRLTVV.

The table lists this clone with a count of one. J is TRBJ2-7 and V is TRBV7-8, with D tentatively TRBD1 (5 bases). Germline V gives CDR1 SGHVS, CDR2 FQNEAQ. CDR3 length: 12 amino acids. The ends were cut back, 1 base at V and 5 bases at J, with 6 bases in the middle. This CDR3 is CASSLGRDEQYF. The CDR3 DNA reads TGTGCCAGCAGCTTAGGCAGGGACGAGCAGTACTTC. The full variable domain, its missing parts supplied by reference TRBV7-8 and TRBJ2-7, is GAGVSQSPRYKVAKRGQDVALRCDPISGHVSLFWYQQALGQGPEFLTYFQNEAQLDKSGLPSDRFFAERPEGSVSTLKIQRTQQEDSAVYLCASSLGRDEQYFGPGTRLTVT.

The table lists this clone with a count of one. The chain is built from TRBV7-9 and TRBJ2-1; 7 bases are shared with TRBD1. CDR3 size: 15 residues. Germline CDR1 SEHNR, CDR2 FQNEAQ (reference sequence). V shed 5 bases, J shed 1 base, and the junction held 5 bases outside the gene matches. The DNA of the CDR3 is TGTGCCAGCAGCCCGCAGGGGGAGTCCTACAATGAGCAGTTCTTC. Translating gives CASSPQGESYNEQFF.

The chain has TRBV15 and TRBJ1-1; weak D call: TRBD1 (5 bases). This CDR3 is 14 amino acids long. CDR1 LNHNV and CDR2 YYDKDF come from the germline V gene (reference sequence). The V end lost 0 bases, the J end lost 14 bases, and 19 bases lay between the germline ends. In DNA form, the CDR3 reads TGTGCCACCAGCAGAGATTATGGAGGGGACGACGCGTTCTTT. As protein: CATSRDYGGDDAFF.

The chain joins TRBV9 to TRBJ1-5; 8 nucleotides agree with TRBD1. The germline gives CDR1 SGDLS, CDR2 YYNGEE. CDR3 length: 14 amino acids. V trimming: 3 bases; J trimming: 7 bases; junction bases outside the gene matches: 6. The CDR3 coding sequence is TGTGCCAGCAGCGGCGGACAGGGCTTCCAGCCCCAGCATTTT. As protein: CASSGGQGFQPQHF.

This chain links TRBV6-6 with TRBJ2-7, with no clear D. Trimming shortened V by 6 bases and J by 6 bases, and 12 bases separated the two germline ends. Germline-derived CDR1 and CDR2 are MNHNY and SVGAGI (reference sequence). This CDR3 has 12 residues. The CDR3 DNA reads as TGTGCCAGCAGCAATTCGGTGGGCGAGCAGTACTTC. Translating gives CASSNSVGEQYF.

This rearrangement joins TRBV6-5 to TRBJ2-1, with D unresolved. CDR3 size: 11 residues. V was trimmed by 0 bases and J by 6 bases, leaving 0 bases between them. Looked up from germline, CDR1 is MNHEY and CDR2 is SVGAGI. Written as DNA, the CDR3 is TGTGCCAGCAGTTACTCCAATGAGCAGTTCTTC. Residues: CASSYSNEQFF.

The V call is TRBV27, the J call TRBJ1-1; D is unresolved. Per the germline V gene, CDR1 is MNHEY and CDR2 is SMNVEV (reference sequence). The V and J ends lost 5 bases and 0 bases respectively, with 10 bases between them. The CDR3 has 14 residues. The CDR3 bases are TGTGCCAGCAGTATCAGGCGCTTGAACACTGAAGCTTTCTTT. Residues: CASSIRRLNTEAFF.

V and J are TRBV29-1 and TRBJ2-1; TRBD2 aligns across 14 bases. The CDR3 consists of 15 residues. Per germline, CDR1 SQVTM and CDR2 ANQGSEA. The V segment lost 5 bases and the J segment 5 bases; nucleotides outside the gene matches: 5. The CDR3 loop reads CSVRRTSGGNNEQFF. DNA of the CDR3: TGCAGCGTTCGCCGGACTAGCGGGGGGAACAATGAGCAGTTCTTC.

The chain carries TRBV9 and TRBJ2-7; 10 bases match TRBD1. The germline CDR1 and CDR2 sequences are SGDLS and YYNGEE. J gave up 2 bases and V 4 bases, and 3 bases lay outside the gene matches. The CDR3 length is 14 residues. Here the CDR3 DNA reads TGTGCCAGCAGCCCAGGACAGGGGGCCTACGAGCAGTACTTC. It translates to CASSPGQGAYEQYF.

Note on this clone: Sequence at one end of the junction differs from germline and may be a read error. The gene calls are TRBV29-1 and TRBJ1-2, with unresolved D. This CDR3 is built from 13 residues. Germline V lookup: CDR1 SQVTM, CDR2 ANQGSEA. CDR3 bases: TGCAGCGCCCCGACCCCCGACGGGCAGGCGAAAGTCTTC. Translating gives CSAPTPDGQAKVF. Full variable domain (missing parts from reference TRBV29-1 and TRBJ1-2): SAVISQKPSRDICQRGTSLTIQCQVDSQVTMMFWYRQQPGQSLTLIATANQGSEATYESGFVIDKFPISRPNLTFSTLTVSNMSPEDSSIYLCSAPTPDGQAKVFGSGTRLTVV.

The chain has TRBV15 and TRBJ1-6; no clear D gene. The germline CDR1 and CDR2 sequences are LNHNV and YYDKDF (reference sequence). V was pared by 4 bases and J by 11 bases, with 24 bases between. There are 17 residues in the CDR3. CDR3 sequence (DNA): TGTGCCACCAGCATCGACCGGTTAAGGACCCCTTTAACACCCCTCCACTTT. Protein product: CATSIDRLRTPLTPLHF.

V and J are TRBV27 and TRBJ2-1, with TRBD2 identical over 9 bases. The trim removed 0 bases at V and 0 bases at J, leaving 9 bases unmatched. The CDR3 has 19 amino acids. Germline V gene sequence: CDR1 MNHEY, CDR2 SMNVEV (reference sequence). The CDR3 bases are TGTGCCAGCAGTTTATCGACTAGCGGACCTACTAGCTCCTACAATGAGCAGTTCTTC. Its protein product is CASSLSTSGPTSSYNEQFF.

CDR3 nucleotide sequence: TGTGCCAGCAGTGAAGAGGGGACTAGCACAGATACGCAGTATTTT. It translates to CASSEEGTSTDTQYF. V is TRBV6-1 and J is TRBJ2-3, with D tentatively TRBD2 (6 bases). The germline V and J ends were trimmed by 1 base and 0 bases, with 8 bases remaining between them. The CDR3 loop spans 15 amino acids. The germline V gene has CDR1 MNHNS and CDR2 SASEGT.

This clone was found a few times. The chain has TRBV18 and TRBJ1-5, with D tentatively TRBD1 (6 bases). Germline V lookup: CDR1 KGHSH, CDR2 LQKENI. The CDR3 covers 13 residues. V was cut by 5 bases and J by 4 bases, with 9 bases left in between. The CDR3 DNA follows: TGTGCCAGCTCAGCACAGGGTAATCAGCCCCAGCATTTT. This sequence encodes CASSAQGNQPQHF.

V and J are TRBV19 and TRBJ1-5; 9 bases match TRBD1. Germline V gives CDR1 LNHDA, CDR2 SQIVND (reference sequence). V lost 5 bases and J lost 1; bases outside the gene matches: 3. This CDR3 contains 15 residues. CDR3 nucleotides: TGTGCCAGTAGTGTACAGGGGGCAAGCAATCAGCCCCAGCATTTT. Translating gives CASSVQGASNQPQHF.

The V gene is TRBV6-5, the J gene TRBJ2-1; 7 nucleotides line up with TRBD2. CDR3 length: 14 amino acids. The junction had 7 bases not matched to a gene; V was cut back by 6 bases and J by 5 bases. The germline gives CDR1 MNHEY, CDR2 SVGAGI. DNA for the CDR3: TGTGCCAGCAGCCTTCTAGCGGAGGACAATGAGCAGTTCTTC. Protein: CASSLLAEDNEQFF.

This chain joins TRBV19 and TRBJ2-5, with unresolved D. Between the trimmed V and J ends, which lost 2 bases and 7 bases, there was a span of 17 bases. The CDR3 is 15 amino acids. Germline CDR1 reads LNHDA; CDR2 reads SQIVND (reference sequence). The CDR3 bases are TGTGCCAGTAGTATACTTGTAGGACGCGTTGGGACCCAGTACTTC. Amino acids: CASSILVGRVGTQYF. Variable domain in full (rest from reference TRBV19 and TRBJ2-5): DGGITQSPKYLFRKEGQNVTLSCEQNLNHDAMYWYRQDPGQGLRLIYYSQIVNDFQKGDIAEGYSVSREKKESFPLTVTSAQKNPTAFYLCASSILVGRVGTQYFGPGTRLLVL.

This chain uses TRBV15 with TRBJ1-5; D not resolved. The CDR3 covers 12 residues. The V gene lost 2 bases and the J gene lost 3 bases, with 2 bases spanning the gap. Germline V gene sequence: CDR1 LNHNV, CDR2 YYDKDF (reference sequence). CDR3 amino acids: CATSRYNQPQHF. The CDR3 DNA reads as TGTGCCACCAGCAGATACAATCAGCCCCAGCATTTT.